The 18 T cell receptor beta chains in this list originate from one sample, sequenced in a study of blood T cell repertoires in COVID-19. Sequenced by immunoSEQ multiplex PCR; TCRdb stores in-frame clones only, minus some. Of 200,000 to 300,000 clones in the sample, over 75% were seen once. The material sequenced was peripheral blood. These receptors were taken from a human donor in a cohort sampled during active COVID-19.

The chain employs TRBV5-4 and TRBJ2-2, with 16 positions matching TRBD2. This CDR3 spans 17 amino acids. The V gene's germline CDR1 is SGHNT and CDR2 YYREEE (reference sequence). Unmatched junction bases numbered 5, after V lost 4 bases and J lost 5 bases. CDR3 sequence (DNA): TGTGCCAGCAGCACGGGACTAGCGGGGGGGCATACCGGGGAGCTGTTTTTT. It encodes CASSTGLAGGHTGELFF.

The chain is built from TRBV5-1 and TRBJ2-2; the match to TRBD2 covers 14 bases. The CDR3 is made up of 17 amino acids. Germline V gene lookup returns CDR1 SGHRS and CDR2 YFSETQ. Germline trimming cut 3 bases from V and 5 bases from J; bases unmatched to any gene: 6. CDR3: CASSSGLAGVLTGELFF. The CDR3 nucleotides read TGCGCCAGCAGCTCGGGACTAGCGGGAGTACTTACCGGGGAGCTGTTTTTT.

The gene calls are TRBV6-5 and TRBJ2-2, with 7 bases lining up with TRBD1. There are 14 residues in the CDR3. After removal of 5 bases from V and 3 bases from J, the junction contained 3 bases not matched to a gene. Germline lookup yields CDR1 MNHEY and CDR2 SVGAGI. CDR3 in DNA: TGTGCCAGCAGTCCAACAGGGGACACCGGGGAGCTGTTTTTT. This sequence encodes CASSPTGDTGELFF.

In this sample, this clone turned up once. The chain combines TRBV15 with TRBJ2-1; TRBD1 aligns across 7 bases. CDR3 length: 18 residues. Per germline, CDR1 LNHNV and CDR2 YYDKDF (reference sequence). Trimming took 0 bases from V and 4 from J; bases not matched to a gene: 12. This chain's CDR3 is CATSRDPQTGLTYNEQFF. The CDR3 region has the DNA TGTGCCACCAGCAGAGACCCACAGACAGGGTTAACGTACAATGAGCAGTTCTTC.

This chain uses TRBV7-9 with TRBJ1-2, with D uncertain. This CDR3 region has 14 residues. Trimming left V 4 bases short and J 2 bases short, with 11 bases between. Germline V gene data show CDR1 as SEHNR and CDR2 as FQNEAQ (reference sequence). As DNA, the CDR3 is TGTGCCAGCAGCTCCCGGAGGCAGAACTATGGCTACACCTTC. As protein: CASSSRRQNYGYTF.

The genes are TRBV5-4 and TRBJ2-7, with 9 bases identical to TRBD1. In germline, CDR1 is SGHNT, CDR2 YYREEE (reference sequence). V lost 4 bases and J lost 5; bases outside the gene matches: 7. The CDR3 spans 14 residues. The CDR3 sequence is CASSPPDRGHEQYF. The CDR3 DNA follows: TGTGCCAGCAGCCCCCCGGACAGGGGCCACGAGCAGTACTTC.

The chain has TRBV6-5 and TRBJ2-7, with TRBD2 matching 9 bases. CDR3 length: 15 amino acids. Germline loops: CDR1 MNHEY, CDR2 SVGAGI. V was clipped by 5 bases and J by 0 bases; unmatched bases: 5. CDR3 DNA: TGTGCCAGCAGTCCCAGCGGGGGGAGCTCCTACGAGCAGTACTTC. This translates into CASSPSGGSSYEQYF.

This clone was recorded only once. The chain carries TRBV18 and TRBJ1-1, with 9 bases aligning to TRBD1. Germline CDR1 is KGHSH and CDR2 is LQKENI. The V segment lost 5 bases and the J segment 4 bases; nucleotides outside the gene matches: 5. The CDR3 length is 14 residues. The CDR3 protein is CASSGPGQGTEAFF. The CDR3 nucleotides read TGTGCCAGCTCAGGACCGGGACAGGGCACTGAAGCTTTCTTT.

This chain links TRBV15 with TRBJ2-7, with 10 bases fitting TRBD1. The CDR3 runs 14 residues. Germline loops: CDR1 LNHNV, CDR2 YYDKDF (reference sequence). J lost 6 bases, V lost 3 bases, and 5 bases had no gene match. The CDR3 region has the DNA TGTGCCACCAGCAGGGACAGGGGGGTAGGCGAGCAGTACTTC. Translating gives CATSRDRGVGEQYF.

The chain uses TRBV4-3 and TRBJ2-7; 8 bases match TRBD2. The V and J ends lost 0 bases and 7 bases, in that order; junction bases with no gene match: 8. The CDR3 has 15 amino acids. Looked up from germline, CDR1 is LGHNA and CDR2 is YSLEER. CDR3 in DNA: TGCGCCAGCAGCCAAGAACCGGGGGGGGGCTTTGAGCAGTACTTC. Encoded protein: CASSQEPGGGFEQYF.

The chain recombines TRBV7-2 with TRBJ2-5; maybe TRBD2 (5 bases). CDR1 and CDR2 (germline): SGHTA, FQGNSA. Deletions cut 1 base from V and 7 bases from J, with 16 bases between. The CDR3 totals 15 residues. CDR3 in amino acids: CASSLDWNLSGTQYF. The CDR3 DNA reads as TGTGCCAGCAGCTTAGACTGGAACCTAAGCGGGACCCAGTACTTC.

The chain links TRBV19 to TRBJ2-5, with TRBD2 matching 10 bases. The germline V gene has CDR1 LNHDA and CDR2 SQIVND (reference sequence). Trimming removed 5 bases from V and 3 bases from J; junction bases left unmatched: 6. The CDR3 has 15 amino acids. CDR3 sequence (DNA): TGTGCCAGTAGTCGGACCCTAGCGGGGGAAGAGACCCAGTACTTC. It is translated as CASSRTLAGEETQYF.

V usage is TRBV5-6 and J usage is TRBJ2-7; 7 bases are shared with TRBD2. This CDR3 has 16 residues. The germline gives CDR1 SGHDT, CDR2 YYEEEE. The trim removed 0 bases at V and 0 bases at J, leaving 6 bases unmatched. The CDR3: CASSLGGGGYSYEQYF. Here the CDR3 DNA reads TGTGCCAGCAGCTTGGGAGGCGGGGGATACTCCTACGAGCAGTACTTC.

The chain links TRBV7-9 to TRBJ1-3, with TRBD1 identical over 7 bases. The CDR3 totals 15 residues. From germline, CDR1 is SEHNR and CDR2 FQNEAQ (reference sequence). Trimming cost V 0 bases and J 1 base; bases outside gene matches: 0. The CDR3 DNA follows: TGTGCCAGCAGCTTAGCGACAGGGTCTGGAAACACCATATATTTT. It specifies CASSLATGSGNTIYF.

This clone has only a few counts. CDR3 sequence (DNA): TGTGCCAGTAGAGCTGCGGGGAATTCACCCCTCCACTTT. This codes for CASRAAGNSPLHF. The chain carries TRBV19 and TRBJ1-6; D not resolved. The CDR3 sequence is 13 residues long. V lost 6 bases, J lost 7 bases, and 10 bases lay in between. Germline CDR1 and CDR2: LNHDA and SQIVND (reference sequence).

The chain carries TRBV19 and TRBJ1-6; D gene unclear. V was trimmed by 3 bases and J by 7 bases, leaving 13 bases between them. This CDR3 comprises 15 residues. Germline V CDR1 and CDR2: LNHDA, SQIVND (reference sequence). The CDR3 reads CASSIRGMENSPLHF. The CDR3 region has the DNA TGTGCCAGTAGTATTAGAGGAATGGAGAATTCACCCCTCCACTTT.

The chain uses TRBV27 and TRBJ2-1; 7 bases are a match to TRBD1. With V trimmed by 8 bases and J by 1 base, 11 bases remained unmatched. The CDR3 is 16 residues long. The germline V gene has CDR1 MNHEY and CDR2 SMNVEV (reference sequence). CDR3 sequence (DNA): TGTGCCAGCCAGTCAAAACAGGGGCGGTCCTACAATGAGCAGTTCTTC. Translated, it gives CASQSKQGRSYNEQFF.

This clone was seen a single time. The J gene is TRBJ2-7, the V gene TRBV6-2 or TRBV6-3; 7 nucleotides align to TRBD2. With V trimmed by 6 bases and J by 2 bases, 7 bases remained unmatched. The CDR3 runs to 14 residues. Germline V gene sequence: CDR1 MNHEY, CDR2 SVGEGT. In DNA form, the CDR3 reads TGTGCCAGCAGCCTTTTCGCGGGAGCCTACGAGCAGTACTTC. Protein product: CASSLFAGAYEQYF.